The 13 T cell receptor beta chains below were found in one sample sequenced in a study of blood T cell repertoires in COVID-19. Generated by immunoSEQ multiplex PCR, the TCRdb table keeps only in-frame clones and is missing some. The sample consists of more than 110,000 clones, more than 65% of them appearing once. The sample taken for sequencing was peripheral blood. The receptors originated from an older woman with acute or convalescent COVID-19.

The gene calls are TRBV28 and TRBJ1-5, with D possibly TRBD1 on 5 matching bases. Germline loops: CDR1 MDHEN, CDR2 SYDVKM. V was pared by 1 base and J by 11 bases, with 15 bases between. The CDR3 extends over 14 amino acids. CDR3 region: CASSLSQGQEAQHF. The CDR3 coding sequence is TGTGCCAGCAGTTTATCGCAGGGTCAGGAAGCCCAGCATTTT.

This chain links TRBV24-1 with TRBJ1-2; 8 bases are a match to TRBD1. The CDR3 runs 15 residues. V lost 5 bases and J lost 4; bases outside the gene matches: 8. Germline CDR1 reads KGHDR; CDR2 reads SFDVKD. In DNA form, the CDR3 reads TGTGCCACCAGTGGGTCGGGACAGGAGTCCTATGGCTACACCTTC. It codes for CATSGSGQESYGYTF.

The chain carries TRBV2 and TRBJ2-7; TRBD2 aligns across 8 bases. Germline V gene data show CDR1 as SNHLY and CDR2 as FYNNEI. Germline trimming cut 7 bases from V and 6 bases from J; bases unmatched to any gene: 20. CDR3 size: 17 residues. The CDR3 spells CASIILPTSRGTSEQYF. The DNA for the CDR3 is TGTGCCAGCATAATACTTCCGACTAGTCGGGGGACTAGCGAGCAGTACTTC. The complete variable domain, with remaining parts taken from reference TRBV2 and TRBJ2-7, reads EPEVTQTPSHQVTQMGQEVILRCVPISNHLYFYWYRQILGQKVEFLVSFYNNEISEKSEIFDDQFSVERPDGSNFTLKIRSTKLEDSAMYFCASIILPTSRGTSEQYFGPGTRLTVT.

The V gene is TRBV11-3, the J gene TRBJ2-7; 9 nucleotides match TRBD2. In germline, CDR1 is SGHNT, CDR2 YENEEA. V trimming: 5 bases; J trimming: 5 bases; junction bases outside the gene matches: 7. The CDR3 extends over 14 amino acids. As DNA, the CDR3 is TGTGCCAGCAGCCCGGGGGCGGGGGGGCACGAGCAGTACTTC. This translates into CASSPGAGGHEQYF.

The CDR3 DNA follows: TGTGCCAGTAGTATGAGCGGGAGTCAATACGAGCAGTACTTC. Amino acids: CASSMSGSQYEQYF. The rearrangement uses TRBV19 and TRBJ2-7; 8 nucleotides agree with TRBD2. Per germline, CDR1 LNHDA and CDR2 SQIVND (reference sequence). The CDR3 loop spans 14 amino acids. With 3 bases clipped from V and 4 bases from J, the junction kept 5 bases outside the gene matches.

This rearrangement joins TRBV6-1 to TRBJ2-6; TRBD1 might be the D (5 bases). The CDR3 sequence is 16 residues long. V lost 4 bases and J 3 bases, leaving 13 bases between the germline ends. The germline CDR1 and CDR2 sequences are MNHNS and SASEGT. CDR3 region: CASSARGLSGANVLTF. Written as DNA, the CDR3 is TGTGCCAGCAGTGCAAGGGGTCTGAGTGGGGCCAACGTCCTGACTTTC.

This clone was detected only once. The chain couples TRBV6-6 to TRBJ2-7, with TRBD1 identical over 9 bases. Per the germline V gene, CDR1 is MNHNY and CDR2 is SVGAGI (reference sequence). The CDR3 has 14 amino acids. Unmatched junction bases numbered 3, after V lost 2 bases and J lost 4 bases. The CDR3 is CASSYRDRAYEQYF. CDR3 in DNA: TGTGCCAGCAGTTACCGGGACAGGGCTTACGAGCAGTACTTC.

This rearrangement joins TRBV28 to TRBJ1-5, with D perhaps matching TRBD1 (6 bases). V gave up 8 bases and J gave up 5 bases, with 16 bases separating them. The CDR3 extends over 14 amino acids. Germline CDR1 MDHEN, CDR2 SYDVKM. CDR3 in amino acids: CASEVGGGHQPQHF. The DNA of the CDR3 is TGTGCCAGCGAGGTCGGTGGGGGCCATCAGCCCCAGCATTTT.

The chain carries TRBV6-2 or TRBV6-3 and TRBJ1-1, with a tentative D call TRBD1 (5 bases). Germline V CDR1 and CDR2: MNHEY, SVGEGT. Trimming cost V 2 bases and J 0 bases, with 7 bases left between them. The CDR3 runs to 14 residues. Here the CDR3 reads CASSYDSLNTEAFF. DNA for the CDR3: TGTGCCAGCAGTTACGACAGTCTGAACACTGAAGCTTTCTTT.

The rearrangement links TRBV18 to TRBJ2-1, with 13 nucleotides matching TRBD2. The CDR3 consists of 15 residues. Germline trimming cut 4 bases from V and 8 bases from J; bases unmatched to any gene: 5. Germline CDR1 reads KGHSH; CDR2 reads LQKENI. CDR3 sequence reads: CASSLLGLAGHEQFF. CDR3 nucleotide sequence: TGTGCCAGCTCACTCCTGGGACTAGCGGGACATGAGCAGTTCTTC.

The chain links TRBV24-1 to TRBJ1-5; TRBD1 is a possible D gene (6 bases). Per the germline V gene, CDR1 is KGHDR and CDR2 is SFDVKD. There are 16 residues in the CDR3. V lost 4 bases, J lost 7 bases, and 19 bases lay in between. The CDR3 loop is CATSDPGTPRWQPQHF. For the CDR3, the DNA is TGTGCCACCAGTGACCCCGGGACACCCCGGTGGCAGCCCCAGCATTTT.

The chain couples TRBV11-2 to TRBJ2-7, with D tentatively TRBD2 (7 bases). The V end lost 4 bases, the J end lost 4 bases, and 17 bases lay between the germline ends. CDR3 length: 15 residues. Germline V gene data show CDR1 as SGHAT and CDR2 as FQNNGV. The CDR3 DNA follows: TGTGCCAGCAGCTCATTGGGGGAGGGGGGATACGAGCAGTACTTC. Translated, it gives CASSSLGEGGYEQYF.

The J gene is TRBJ1-2, the V gene TRBV19; 7 positions agree with TRBD1. J gave up 5 bases and V 1 base, and 10 bases lay outside the gene matches. The CDR3 length is 16 residues. Germline-derived CDR1 and CDR2 are LNHDA and SQIVND (reference sequence). As DNA, the CDR3 is TGTGCCAGTAGTATAGTTGGGACAGCGTCGGCATATGGCTACACCTTC. Protein product: CASSIVGTASAYGYTF.